The T cell receptor (beta chain) described here comes from a study of blood T cell repertoires in COVID-19. Study-level background: Samples of COVID-19 (acute and convalescent) were obtained from the United States, Italy and Spain. Sample material is recorded as cDNA or gDNA derived from T cells, B-cell-depleted T cells, or PBMCs.

Authors' data handling: Reference gene primer amplification yielded estimated nucleated cell counts. The table came from immunoSEQ multiplex PCR; TCRdb's copy has only in-frame clones and leaves some out. Clone size and V and J calls were adopted from that table, with D and trimming inferred from the DNA. The table lists approximately 100,000 clones, around 81% of them singletons. The germline V and J ends were trimmed by 1 base and 0 bases, with 9 bases remaining between them. Per germline, CDR1 LGHNA and CDR2 YSLEER. The CDR3 has 16 residues. The receptor's source is a human donor in a cohort sampled during active COVID-19. The V and J genes are TRBV4-3 and TRBJ2-2; D gene unclear. The sequenced sample was peripheral blood. The CDR3 loop reads CASSQVWLANTGELFF. The CDR3 nucleotides are TGCGCCAGCAGCCAAGTGTGGCTAGCGAACACCGGGGAGCTGTTTTTT.